This T cell receptor beta chain comes out of a study of shared clonotypes between healthy human individuals. Points from the study as a whole: Estimated richness was generally greater in naive than memory subsets. The four-donor shared clonotypes exceeded non-shared clonotypes in generation probability, with non-shared ones scoring lower.

The V gene end was trimmed by 1 base and the J gene end by 8 bases; junction bases not matched to a gene: 6. The CDR3 has 15 residues. From germline, CDR1 is SGHTA and CDR2 FQGTGA. The protocol was immunoSEQ multiplex PCR, while the TCRdb copy is restricted to in-frame clones and leaves out a portion. This sample has 2 million to 2.5 million clones, with roughly 95% found just once. Of note for this clone: No antigen is known for it.

Healthy adults negative for HIV, lacking recent acute infections or vaccinations, served as donors. V and J are TRBV7-3 and TRBJ2-3, with 10 positions matching TRBD2. This receptor was identified in a man in his late teens or twenties in good health. Sequencing input: naive CD4+ T cells sorted from blood. Specified subset: CD45RA+ positively selected. CDR3 DNA sequence: TGTGCCAGCAGCTTAAATAGCGGGGGGCCGGGTACGCAGTATTTT. It encodes CASSLNSGGPGTQYF. The variable domain in full, completed from reference TRBV7-3 and TRBJ2-3, reads GAGVSQTPSNKVTEKGKYVELRCDPISGHTALYWYRQSLGQGPEFLIYFQGTGAADDSGLPNDRFFAVRPEGSVSTLKIQRTERGDSAVYLCASSLNSGGPGTQYFGPGTRLTVL.